This T cell receptor (beta chain) was retrieved from a study of immune evolution from preneoplasia to lung adenocarcinoma. Germline V gives CDR1 MDHEN, CDR2 SYDVKM. The length of the CDR3 is 14 residues. Worth noting for this clone: At one end the junction does not follow the germline gene, possibly because of a read error.

TCRdb's table, derived via immunoSEQ multiplex PCR, lists solely in-frame clones and lacks some. In the table there are 35,000 to 40,000 clones, roughly 74% of which are singletons. This receptor was taken from a person in their sixties with lung adenocarcinoma. Sequenced input: FFPE invasive lung adenocarcinoma tissue. This chain links TRBV28 with TRBJ2-7; D remains ambiguous. CDR3 sequence reads: CASSLHLFDGPLGF. Written as DNA, the CDR3 is TGTGCCAGCAGTTTACACCTCTTTGACGGCCCATTGGGCTTC.